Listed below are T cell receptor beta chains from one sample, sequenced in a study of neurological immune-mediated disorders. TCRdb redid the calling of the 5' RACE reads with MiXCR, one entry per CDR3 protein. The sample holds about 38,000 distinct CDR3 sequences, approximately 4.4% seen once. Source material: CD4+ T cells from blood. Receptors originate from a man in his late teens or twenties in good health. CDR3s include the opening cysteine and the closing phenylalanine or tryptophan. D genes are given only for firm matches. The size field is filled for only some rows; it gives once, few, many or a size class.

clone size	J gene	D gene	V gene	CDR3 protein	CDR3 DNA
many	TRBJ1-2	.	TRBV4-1	CASSQWERSRGDGYTF	TGCGCCAGCAGCCAATGGGAAAGGAGCAGGGGTGATGGCTACACCTTC
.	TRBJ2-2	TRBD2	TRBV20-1	CSALSGGKVRELFF	TGCAGTGCTCTTAGCGGGGGGAAAGTCAGGGAGCTGTTTTTT
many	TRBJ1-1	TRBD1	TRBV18	CASSPPGQQRVTEAFF	TGTGCCAGCTCACCCCCGGGACAGCAGCGGGTCACTGAAGCTTTCTTT
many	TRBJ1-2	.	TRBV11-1	CASSFDGGYTF	TGTGCCAGCAGCTTCGATGGTGGCTACACCTTC
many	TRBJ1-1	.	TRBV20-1	CSARRDGNTEAFF	TGCAGTGCTAGGCGGGACGGCAACACTGAAGCTTTCTTT
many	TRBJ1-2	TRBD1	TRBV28	CVAGGNGYTF	TGTGTGGCAGGGGGCAATGGCTACACCTTC
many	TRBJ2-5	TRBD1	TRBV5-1	CASSSPTGSLETQYF	TGCGCCAGCAGCTCTCCGACAGGGTCGTTAGAGACCCAGTACTTC
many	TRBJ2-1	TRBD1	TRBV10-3	CAISESTGGHLWEQFF	TGTGCCATCAGTGAGTCGACAGGGGGTCATTTATGGGAGCAGTTCTTC
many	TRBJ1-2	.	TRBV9	CASSSDLGAAGGYTF	TGTGCCAGCAGCTCGGACCTAGGCGCCGCGGGAGGCTACACCTTC
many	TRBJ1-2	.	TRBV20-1	CSASGRGPNYGYTF	TGCAGTGCTAGTGGCAGGGGCCCCAACTATGGCTACACCTTC
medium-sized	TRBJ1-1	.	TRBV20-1	CSASEGFMNTEAFF	TGCAGTGCTAGTGAGGGGTTCATGAACACTGAAGCTTTCTTT
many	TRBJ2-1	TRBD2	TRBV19	CATLPIAGGLGRQFF	TGTGCCACTCTCCCAATAGCGGGGGGGCTGGGCCGTCAGTTCTTC
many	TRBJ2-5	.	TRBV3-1	CASSYQETQYF	TGTGCCAGCAGCTATCAAGAGACCCAGTACTTC
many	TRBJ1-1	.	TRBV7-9	CASSLSDTEAFF	TGTGCCAGCAGCTTATCGGACACTGAAGCTTTCTTT
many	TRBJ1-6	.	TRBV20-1	CSARVAQTNSPLHF	TGCAGTGCTAGAGTCGCACAGACCAATTCACCCCTCCACTTT
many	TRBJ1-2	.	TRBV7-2	CASRTITADRYGYTF	TGTGCCAGCAGGACTATCACGGCGGACCGATATGGCTACACCTTC
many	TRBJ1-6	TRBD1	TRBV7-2	CASSSPNRGRNSPLHF	TGTGCCAGCAGCTCCCCCAACAGGGGGCGAAATTCACCCCTCCACTTT